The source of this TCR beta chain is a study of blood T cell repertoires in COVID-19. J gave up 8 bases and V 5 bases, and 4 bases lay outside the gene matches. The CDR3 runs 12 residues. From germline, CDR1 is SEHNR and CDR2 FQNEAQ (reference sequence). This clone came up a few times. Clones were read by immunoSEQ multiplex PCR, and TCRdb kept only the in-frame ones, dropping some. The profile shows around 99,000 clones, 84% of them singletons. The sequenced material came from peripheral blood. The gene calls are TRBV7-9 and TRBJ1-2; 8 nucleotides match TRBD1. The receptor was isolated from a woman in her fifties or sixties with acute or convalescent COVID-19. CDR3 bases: TGTGCCAGCAGCGCAGGACAGGGAGGCTACACCTTC. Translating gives CASSAGQGGYTF.